The 26 T cell receptor beta chains reported below all come from one sample, sequenced in a study of T cell changes during pregnancy in multiple sclerosis. Sequencing used immunoSEQ multiplex PCR; TCRdb keeps in-frame clones, though not all of them. The sample has approximately 40,000 clones; around nine tenths are singletons. The sample consisted of CD4+ T cells from peripheral blood mononuclear cells, taken in the third trimester of pregnancy. The receptors derive from a female donor in good health, enrolled as a control in a pregnancy study.

V and J are TRBV27 and TRBJ1-2; tentative D call: TRBD1 (6 bases). The germline V and J ends were trimmed by 6 bases and 4 bases, with 15 bases remaining between them. The germline V gene encodes CDR1 MNHEY and CDR2 SMNVEV (reference sequence). The CDR3 sequence is 14 residues long. CDR3 amino acids: CASSRIPDSYGYTF. CDR3 DNA sequence: TGTGCCAGCAGCCGGATACCGGACAGCTATGGCTACACCTTC.

The V and J genes are TRBV7-2 and TRBJ2-2; D unresolved. This CDR3 has 14 amino acids. Germline V lookup: CDR1 SGHTA, CDR2 FQGNSA. V dropped 0 bases and J dropped 1 base, with 3 bases sitting between them. CDR3 in amino acids: CASSLAKNTGELFF. The CDR3 DNA sequence: TGTGCCAGCAGCTTAGCCAAGAACACCGGGGAGCTGTTTTTT. Filled out from reference TRBV7-2 and TRBJ2-2, the complete variable domain reads GAGVSQSPSNKVTEKGKDVELRCDPISGHTALYWYRQSLGQGLEFLIYFQGNSAPDKSGLPSDRFSAERTGGSVSTLTIQRTQQEDSAVYLCASSLAKNTGELFFGEGSRLTVL.

The chain carries TRBV7-3 and TRBJ2-1; the D gene is possibly TRBD1 (6 bases). Germline V gives CDR1 SGHTA, CDR2 FQGTGA. This CDR3 has 14 residues. The ends were cut back, 2 bases at V and 9 bases at J, with 14 bases in the middle. CDR3 nucleotides: TGTGCCAGCAGCTTAGGGGGCGACGGGGCTGAGCAGTTCTTC. Translation gives CASSLGGDGAEQFF.

This clone was detected once. V and J are TRBV18 and TRBJ2-3, with TRBD2 matching over 10 bases. This CDR3 contains 14 residues. The V segment lost 8 bases and the J segment 3 bases; nucleotides outside the gene matches: 5. Germline V CDR1 and CDR2: KGHSH, LQKENI. CDR3 bases: TGTGCCAGCACCGGACTAGCGGTAACAGATACGCAGTATTTT. Translating it yields CASTGLAVTDTQYF.

This chain joins TRBV5-4 and TRBJ2-3; D possibly corresponds to TRBD2 (5 bases). This CDR3 is built from 14 residues. Germline V gene lookup returns CDR1 SGHNT and CDR2 YYREEE (reference sequence). The ends were cut back, 6 bases at V and 0 bases at J, with 11 bases in the middle. For the CDR3, the DNA is TGTGCCAGCAAACGGGAAATTAGCACAGATACGCAGTATTTT. It is translated as CASKREISTDTQYF.

This chain links TRBV19 with TRBJ1-1, with no clear D. Trimming pared 9 bases from V and 1 base from J, leaving 9 bases between. This CDR3 has 12 amino acids. CDR1 LNHDA and CDR2 SQIVND come from the germline V gene (reference sequence). CDR3 nucleotides: TGTGCCAGCGAGGCCTCGAACACTGAAGCTTTCTTT. Translating gives CASEASNTEAFF.

This sequence joins TRBV7-9 and TRBJ2-2, with D uncertain. Per germline, CDR1 SEHNR and CDR2 FQNEAQ (reference sequence). Trimming cost V 0 bases and J 6 bases, with 8 bases left between them. The CDR3 totals 14 residues. Here the CDR3 reads CASSLAGQSGELFF. DNA of the CDR3: TGTGCCAGCAGCTTAGCGGGCCAGTCCGGGGAGCTGTTTTTT.

CDR3 nucleotides: TGCGCCAGCAGCTTGGAATGGGGGAGGGCCCGTAATGAGCAGTTCTTC. It yields the protein CASSLEWGRARNEQFF. The chain links TRBV5-1 to TRBJ2-1; 7 positions match TRBD2. Germline CDR1 SGHRS, CDR2 YFSETQ. The CDR3 consists of 16 residues. Trimming took 0 bases from V and 7 from J; bases not matched to a gene: 10.

The V gene is TRBV30, the J gene TRBJ2-3; a possible D gene is TRBD1 (5 bases). Trimming took 0 bases from V and 5 from J, leaving 15 bases between them. CDR1 is GTSNPN, CDR2 SVGIG, per germline (reference sequence). The CDR3 loop spans 15 amino acids. CDR3 region: CAWSVGQGNGDTQYF. The DNA for the CDR3 is TGTGCCTGGAGTGTAGGGCAGGGTAATGGAGATACGCAGTATTTT.

This chain joins TRBV5-4 and TRBJ2-7; 9 positions agree with TRBD2. Germline-derived CDR1 and CDR2 are SGHNT and YYREEE (reference sequence). This CDR3 is built from 13 residues. With 4 bases clipped from V and 5 bases from J, the junction kept 4 bases outside the gene matches. CDR3 in DNA: TGTGCCAGCAGCGGGACTAGCCGAAACGAGCAGTACTTC. This translates into CASSGTSRNEQYF.

The CDR3 here is CASSGLGNEQFF. DNA for the CDR3: TGTGCCAGCAGTGGGCTTGGCAATGAGCAGTTCTTC. The genes are TRBV6-1 and TRBJ2-1; D gene uncertain. CDR3 size: 12 residues. The V and J ends lost 4 bases and 6 bases respectively, with 7 bases between them. Germline lookup yields CDR1 MNHNS and CDR2 SASEGT.

This chain uses TRBV6-1 with TRBJ1-3, with 8 bases matching TRBD1. V lost 8 bases, J lost 2 bases, and 8 bases stayed unmatched. The CDR3 loop spans 15 amino acids. The germline V gene encodes CDR1 MNHNS and CDR2 SASEGT. The CDR3 DNA is TGTGCCAGCGGATTGACAGGGGAGGCTGGAAACACCATATATTTT. Protein: CASGLTGEAGNTIYF.

The V gene is TRBV28, the J gene TRBJ2-7; 13 nucleotides align to TRBD2. Germline CDR1 and CDR2: MDHEN and SYDVKM. The V and J ends lost 5 bases and 2 bases, in that order; junction bases with no gene match: 6. The CDR3 sequence is 16 residues long. CDR3 residues: CASSLGTSGVAYEQYF. CDR3 sequence (DNA): TGTGCCAGCAGTCTTGGGACTAGCGGGGTAGCCTACGAGCAGTACTTC. Together with reference TRBV28 and TRBJ2-7, the CDR3 gives the full variable domain: DVKVTQSSRYLVKRTGEKVFLECVQDMDHENMFWYRQDPGLGLRLIYFSYDVKMKEKGDIPEGYSVSREKKERFSLILESASTNQTSMYLCASSLGTSGVAYEQYFGPGTRLTVT.

The V and J genes are TRBV5-1 and TRBJ2-3; a possible D gene is TRBD2 (5 bases). The V gene lost 0 bases and the J gene lost 11 bases, with 7 bases spanning the gap. The germline V gene encodes CDR1 SGHRS and CDR2 YFSETQ. The CDR3 consists of 11 residues. CDR3 amino acids: CASSLGRGQYF. CDR3 bases: TGCGCCAGCAGCTTGGGCCGGGGGCAGTATTTT.

The chain combines TRBV5-1 with TRBJ1-1, with D perhaps TRBD1 (5 bases). With 7 bases removed from V and 4 bases from J, the gap between germline ends came to 17 bases. This CDR3 spans 14 amino acids. Per germline, CDR1 SGHRS and CDR2 YFSETQ. CDR3 coding DNA: TGCGCCAGCCGCGAGAGCGGGGGAGGCACTGAAGCTTTCTTT. This translates into CASRESGGGTEAFF.

The V gene is TRBV28, the J gene TRBJ1-2, with TRBD1 matching 10 bases. V was clipped by 8 bases and J by 2 bases; unmatched bases: 8. The CDR3 consists of 15 residues. In germline, CDR1 is MDHEN, CDR2 SYDVKM. The CDR3 region is CASGPGQGRNYGYTF. The CDR3 coding sequence is TGTGCCAGCGGGCCGGGACAGGGGAGAAACTATGGCTACACCTTC.

This clone was seen a single time. This chain links TRBV30 with TRBJ1-2, with D perhaps TRBD1 (6 bases). In germline, CDR1 is GTSNPN, CDR2 SVGIG (reference sequence). CDR3 size: 13 residues. Deletions cut 5 bases from V and 5 bases from J, with 15 bases between. In DNA, the CDR3 is TGTGCCTGGGAGACAGGTCTCGGGTATGGCTACACCTTC. Amino acids: CAWETGLGYGYTF. The full variable domain, its missing parts supplied by reference TRBV30 and TRBJ1-2, is SQTIHQWPATLVQPVGSPLSLECTVEGTSNPNLYWYRQAAGRGLQLLFYSVGIGQISSEVPQNLSASRPQDRQFILSSKKLLLSDSGFYLCAWETGLGYGYTFGSGTRLTVV.

The chain combines TRBV6-1 with TRBJ2-7; maybe TRBD1 (6 bases). Germline loops: CDR1 MNHNS, CDR2 SASEGT. This CDR3 has 13 amino acids. V lost 8 bases and J lost 6, with 17 bases in between. The chain's CDR3 is CASATGSQPEQYF. The CDR3 DNA reads TGTGCCAGCGCGACAGGTAGTCAACCCGAGCAGTACTTC.

This rearrangement joins TRBV11-2 to TRBJ2-3, with D unresolved. Germline CDR1 and CDR2: SGHAT and FQNNGV. Trimming shortened V by 1 base and J by 2 bases, and 7 bases separated the two germline ends. The CDR3 extends over 14 amino acids. CDR3 nucleotide sequence: TGTGCCAGCAGCTTAGTTACTATCACAGATACGCAGTATTTT. Translating gives CASSLVTITDTQYF.

This chain links TRBV5-1 with TRBJ2-7, with a possible D match to TRBD1 (6 bases). Germline V gives CDR1 SGHRS, CDR2 YFSETQ. The CDR3 runs 13 residues. V was clipped by 3 bases and J by 3 bases, with 10 bases between them. CDR3 amino acids: CASSSTGDYEQYF. CDR3 nucleotide sequence: TGCGCCAGCAGCTCGACAGGCGACTACGAGCAGTACTTC.

The J gene is TRBJ2-3, the V gene TRBV14; TRBD1 aligns across 7 bases. Trimming removed 4 bases from V and 2 bases from J; junction bases left unmatched: 6. The CDR3 spans 15 residues. Germline V gives CDR1 SGHDN, CDR2 FVKESK. DNA of the CDR3: TGTGCCAGCAGCCGTATAGGGGGCTTCACAGATACGCAGTATTTT. As protein: CASSRIGGFTDTQYF.

The chain joins TRBV6-1 to TRBJ2-7; D not certain. This CDR3 has 14 residues. Trimming removed 5 bases at V and 2 bases at J, with 13 bases between. Germline V gene sequence: CDR1 MNHNS, CDR2 SASEGT. CDR3 sequence: CASSSIASPYEQYF. Written as DNA, the CDR3 is TGTGCCAGCAGTTCCATAGCTTCTCCCTACGAGCAGTACTTC.

The V call is TRBV7-9, the J call TRBJ1-1; 7 positions match TRBD1. This CDR3 has 15 residues. Trimming removed 0 bases from V and 8 bases from J; junction bases left unmatched: 9. Germline assignment: CDR1 SEHNR and CDR2 FQNEAQ (reference sequence). In DNA form, the CDR3 reads TGTGCCAGCAGCTTAGCCACCGGGTGGGACAGCGAAGCTTTCTTT. As protein: CASSLATGWDSEAFF. Based on the CDR3 plus reference TRBV7-9 and TRBJ1-1, the full variable domain is DTGVSQNPRHKITKRGQNVTFRCDPISEHNRLYWYRQTLGQGPEFLTYFQNEAQLEKSRLLSDRFSAERPKGSFSTLEIQRTEQGDSAMYLCASSLATGWDSEAFFGQGTRLTVV.

This sequence joins TRBV5-6 and TRBJ2-7; weak D call: TRBD2 (5 bases). The length of the CDR3 is 14 residues. Trimming stripped 2 bases from V and 2 bases from J, with 11 bases between. CDR1 is SGHDT and CDR2 is YYEEEE in the germline V gene. The CDR3 bases are TGTGCCAGCAGCTTCCCGGGGATCGCCTACGAGCAGTACTTC. It is translated as CASSFPGIAYEQYF.

The J gene is TRBJ2-1, the V gene TRBV5-4; perhaps TRBD1 as D (6 bases). The CDR3 length is 13 residues. The germline V gene has CDR1 SGHNT and CDR2 YYREEE (reference sequence). V was trimmed by 1 base and J by 8 bases, leaving 10 bases between them. The CDR3 is CASSLFQGYEQFF. CDR3 sequence (DNA): TGTGCCAGCAGCTTGTTTCAGGGGTATGAGCAGTTCTTC.

J is TRBJ1-1 and V is TRBV7-9; 8 nucleotides align to TRBD1. After removal of 2 bases from V and 3 bases from J, the junction contained 11 bases not matched to a gene. CDR3 length equals 17 residues. Germline V gene lookup returns CDR1 SEHNR and CDR2 FQNEAQ (reference sequence). This chain's CDR3 is CASSLSAGTGEDTEAFF. CDR3 bases: TGTGCCAGCAGCTTATCAGCCGGGACAGGAGAGGACACTGAAGCTTTCTTT.